This entry describes one T cell receptor (beta chain). The germline V gene encodes CDR1 MGHDK and CDR2 SYGVNS. The CDR3 runs 15 residues. V shed 1 base, J shed 7 bases, and the junction held 5 bases outside the gene matches. This entry is derived from a study of blood T cell repertoires in COVID-19. Study in general: Sources were T cells, B-cell-depleted T cells, or PBMCs; the material itself was cDNA or gDNA.

As handled by the study authors: From reference gene primer amplification, estimates of nucleated cell counts were derived. Clones were read by immunoSEQ multiplex PCR, and TCRdb kept only the in-frame ones, dropping some. From that table come the V and J calls and clone size; the DNA was used to work out D and trimming. The sample holds under 300,000 clones, approximately 82% seen once. Sequences were obtained from peripheral blood. The source of this sequence is a woman between 35 and 50 years old who had recovered from COVID-19. This chain joins TRBV25-1 and TRBJ1-4, with 8 bases identical to TRBD1. In DNA form, the CDR3 reads TGTGCCAGCAGTGAATTGGCAGGGGGCCGTGAAAAACTGTTTTTT. As protein: CASSELAGGREKLFF.